A selection of T cell receptor beta chains follows, all from one sample in a study of cytomegalovirus exposure and HLA in healthy donors. Sequencing used immunoSEQ multiplex PCR; TCRdb keeps in-frame clones, though not all of them. The data contain 150,000 to 200,000 clones, 79% of them singletons. Sequencing used PBMCs. The receptors shown here come from a man between 40 and 49 years old in good health and CMV-seronegative. Each CDR3 is given with its conserved first and last residue. A D gene is named only where the DNA matches it firmly. Clone size is shown for a subset of rows, as once, few, many or a class of expanded clone.

D,V,J,size,DNA,CDR3
.,TRBV29-1,TRBJ1-1,.,TGCAGCGTTGATACAGGCTGGGGCACTGAAGCTTTCTTT,CSVDTGWGTEAFF
.,TRBV5-4,TRBJ2-2,.,TGTGCCAGCAGCTTGAACAGGCGATTTGGCGGGGAGCTGTTTTTT,CASSLNRRFGGELFF
.,TRBV19,TRBJ2-7,.,TGTGCCAGTAAGGAGGGCGCGGGCTCCTACGAGCAGTACTTC,CASKEGAGSYEQYF
.,TRBV29-1,TRBJ1-2,.,TGCAGCGTTGAACCGGGGGGCGATTTC,CSVEPGGDF
TRBD2,TRBV5-1,TRBJ2-1,few,TGCGCCAGCAGCCTGACTAGCGTAGGGGATGAGCAGTTCTTC,CASSLTSVGDEQFF
TRBD1,TRBV7-9,TRBJ2-7,.,TGTGCCACAAGAGGGACAGGAATTTTCGTACCCTCCGAGCAGTACTTC,CATRGTGIFVPSEQYF
TRBD2,TRBV10-3,TRBJ2-5,.,TGTGCCATCAGTGATTCCGGGGGGAGAGAGACCCAGTACTTC,CAISDSGGRETQYF
.,TRBV7-6,TRBJ2-1,.,TGTGCCAGCAGCTTATTCGGGCCGACAGATGAGCAGTTCTTC,CASSLFGPTDEQFF
.,TRBV4-3,TRBJ2-7,.,TGCGCCAGCAGCCAAGATTGGGCGGATACAGGGAGCCTCGCCGAGCAGTACTTC,CASSQDWADTGSLAEQYF
.,TRBV30,TRBJ1-2,.,TGTGCCTGGAGTGTACTAGCGACAGCGCGTGGCTACACCTTC,CAWSVLATARGYTF
.,TRBV5-1,TRBJ1-2,.,TGCGCCAGCCAAGAGGTCTCCAGTGGCCGAGGCTACACCTTC,CASQEVSSGRGYTF
.,TRBV30,TRBJ1-1,.,TGTGCCTGCCGCCGACGAGGGAACACTGAAGCTTTCTTT,CACRRRGNTEAFF
.,TRBV6-6,TRBJ2-7,.,TGTGCCAGCAGTCGGGATTTAGACGAGCAGTACTTC,CASSRDLDEQYF
.,TRBV5-1,TRBJ1-1,.,TGCGCCAGCAGCTTGGAGGGGAAAATGAACACTGAAGCTTTCTTT,CASSLEGKMNTEAFF
TRBD2,TRBV5-1,TRBJ2-1,once,TGCGCCAGCAGCTTGTCTCTGGCGGGAGACACCGGGTCCTACAATGAGCAGTTCTTC,CASSLSLAGDTGSYNEQFF
TRBD1,TRBV7-2,TRBJ2-2,.,TGTGCCAGCAGTCGTCGACAGGGGGCGATCACCGGGGAGCTGTTTTTT,CASSRRQGAITGELFF
TRBD2,TRBV5-1,TRBJ2-5,.,TGCGCCAGCAGCCGACTAGCGGGAAACCAAGAGACCCAGTACTTC,CASSRLAGNQETQYF
.,TRBV2,TRBJ2-5,few,TGTGCCAGCAGGCTCGGAGGGCGGCAAGAGACCCAGTACTTC,CASRLGGRQETQYF
TRBD1,TRBV5-4,TRBJ2-5,few,TGTGCCAGCAGCATTGATCCCGGACAGGCAGAGACCCAGTACTTC,CASSIDPGQAETQYF
TRBD2,TRBV9,TRBJ2-7,few,TGTGCCAGCAGCTTCTCGGGCCTAGCGGGGACCTACGAGCAGTACTTC,CASSFSGLAGTYEQYF
TRBD1,TRBV19,TRBJ1-6,.,TGTGCCAGTAGCTCCATCGGACAGGGAGGTTCACCCCTCCACTTT,CASSSIGQGGSPLHF
.,TRBV6-4,TRBJ1-6,.,TGTGCCAGCAGTGACGAGGTGGATTCACCCCTCCACTTT,CASSDEVDSPLHF
.,TRBV6-1,TRBJ1-2,.,TGTGCCAGCAGTCCGCGGACAGTGGCCTTCTATGGCTACACCTTC,CASSPRTVAFYGYTF
TRBD2,TRBV7-9,TRBJ2-7,once,TGTGCCAGCAGCTTAGGGGGAAGGACTAGCGGGAGAAACGGCTACGAGCAGTACTTC,CASSLGGRTSGRNGYEQYF
.,TRBV11-3,TRBJ1-3,.,TGTGCCAGCAGCCCTAGAGGAAGTAACTCTGGAAACACCATATATTTT,CASSPRGSNSGNTIYF
.,TRBV28,TRBJ1-2,.,TGTGCCAGCCGTACGGGAAGTGGGATTAACTATGGCTACACCTTC,CASRTGSGINYGYTF
TRBD2,TRBV2,TRBJ2-1,.,TGTGCCAGCAGCCGCCCCGGGACTAGCGGGAGGGTGTACAATGAGCAGTTCTTC,CASSRPGTSGRVYNEQFF
.,TRBV5-1,TRBJ2-2,.,TGCGCCAGCAGCTTCGGGGGAGCCACCGGGGAGCTGTTTTTT,CASSFGGATGELFF
.,TRBV21-1,TRBJ2-7,.,TGTGCCAGCAGCAAGGGGCTCACAAGCTCCTACGAGCAGTACTTC,CASSKGLTSSYEQYF
.,TRBV6-1,TRBJ1-1,.,TGTGCCAGCAGCGCCTGGGGGGACGACACTGAAGCTTTCTTT,CASSAWGDDTEAFF
TRBD2,TRBV7-2,TRBJ2-7,.,TGTGCCAGCAGCTTAGTGTTCGGGGGGGCCTCCTCCTACGAGCAGTACTTC,CASSLVFGGASSYEQYF
TRBD2,TRBV2,TRBJ2-1,.,TGTGCCAGCGCCTCTGGGCGGGAGGGCGAGCAGTTCTTC,CASASGREGEQFF
.,TRBV6-5,TRBJ2-3,.,TGTGCCAGCAGTAGCGGGAGCACAGATACGCAGTATTTT,CASSSGSTDTQYF
.,TRBV28,TRBJ1-5,few,TGTGCCAGCAGTTTTCCGGGGTACAATCAGCCCCAGCATTTT,CASSFPGYNQPQHF
TRBD2,TRBV4-3,TRBJ2-7,.,TGCGCCAGCAGCCAAGTCCGAGCGGGGTACGAGCAGTACTTC,CASSQVRAGYEQYF
.,TRBV5-1,TRBJ2-7,.,TGCGCCAGCAGCTTGGCGGGGGATGCGGTAGACGAGCAGTACTTC,CASSLAGDAVDEQYF
.,TRBV5-1,TRBJ1-2,.,TGCGCCAGCAGCTTGGACGAACTTAACTATGGCTACACCTTC,CASSLDELNYGYTF
.,TRBV13,TRBJ2-7,.,TGTGCCAGCAGCTTGGGACTTAAACCCTACGAGCAGTACTTC,CASSLGLKPYEQYF
.,TRBV6-1,TRBJ2-7,.,TGTGCCAGCACTCTCCGTGACAGGTCCTACGAGCAGTACTTC,CASTLRDRSYEQYF
.,TRBV19,TRBJ2-3,.,TGTGCCAGTAGTAGGCCCGGGTACACAGATACGCAGTATTTT,CASSRPGYTDTQYF
.,TRBV27,TRBJ2-3,.,TGTGCCAGCAGTTTCGTCCGGGGGGATACGCAGTATTTT,CASSFVRGDTQYF
.,TRBV7-9,TRBJ1-1,.,TGTGCCAGCAGCTTAATGGGACAAATGAACACTGAAGCTTTCTTT,CASSLMGQMNTEAFF
TRBD1,TRBV5-6,TRBJ1-1,.,TGTGCCAGCAGCTTCACAGGGGTGAACACTGAAGCTTTCTTT,CASSFTGVNTEAFF
TRBD1,TRBV14,TRBJ2-1,once,TGTGCCAGCAGCCTCCGGGACAGGGGAGTCAATGAGCAGTTCTTC,CASSLRDRGVNEQFF
TRBD2,TRBV16,TRBJ2-7,.,TGTGCCAGCAGCCAATCATTGGCGGGAGGGCCTCAAGAGCAGTACTTC,CASSQSLAGGPQEQYF
.,TRBV15,TRBJ2-7,.,TGTGCCACCAGCGCCGGGACTTTCTACGAGCAGTACTTC,CATSAGTFYEQYF
TRBD2,TRBV11-2,TRBJ2-5,once,TGTGCCAGCAGCTTAGCTCTAGCGGGAGAGACCCAGTACTTC,CASSLALAGETQYF
TRBD2,TRBV4-1,TRBJ2-3,few,TGCGCCAGCAGCCAAGGGGGGCAAGCGGGAGGATGGCGTGATACGCAGTATTTT,CASSQGGQAGGWRDTQYF
TRBD1,TRBV6-5,TRBJ2-7,.,TGTGCCAGCAGTTACTCCCGGGACAGGGGACACGAGCAGTACTTC,CASSYSRDRGHEQYF